This T cell receptor (beta chain) stems from a study of cytomegalovirus exposure and HLA in healthy donors. Notes on the study in general: The classifier, whose performance was assessed in both the original and validation cohorts, reportedly diagnosed cytomegalovirus status with high specificity and sensitivity. Listed as cytomegalovirus-associated were over 150 TCR beta chains. Testing in vitro showed a few CMV-associated chains specific for CMV antigens.

As for this clone: Its antigen is unknown.

Germline CDR1 reads GTSNPN; CDR2 reads SVGIG (reference sequence). Trimming pared 2 bases from V and 3 bases from J, leaving 13 bases between. There are 14 residues in the CDR3. Some clones are missing from TCRdb's copy, which holds only in-frame ones; the method was immunoSEQ multiplex PCR. The sample contains 150,000 to 200,000 clones, about 81% of which appear only once. What was sequenced was PBMCs. The J gene is TRBJ1-2, the V gene TRBV30; D perhaps matches TRBD1 (6 bases). This clonotype was obtained from a woman aged 25 to 45 in good health and CMV-seronegative. This CDR3 is CAWSQWTDDYGYTF. The CDR3 DNA reads as TGTGCCTGGAGTCAGTGGACAGATGACTATGGCTACACCTTC.